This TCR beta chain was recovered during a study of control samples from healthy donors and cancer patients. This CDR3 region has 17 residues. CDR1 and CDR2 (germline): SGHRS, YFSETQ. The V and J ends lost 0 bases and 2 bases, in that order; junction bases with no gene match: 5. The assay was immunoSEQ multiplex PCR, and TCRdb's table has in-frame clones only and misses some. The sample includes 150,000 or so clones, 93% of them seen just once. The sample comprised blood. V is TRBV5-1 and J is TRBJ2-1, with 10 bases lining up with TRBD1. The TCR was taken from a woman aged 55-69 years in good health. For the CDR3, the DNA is TGCGCCAGCAGCTTGGCCCCCGGGACAGGGGCCTACAATGAGCAGTTCTTC. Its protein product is CASSLAPGTGAYNEQFF. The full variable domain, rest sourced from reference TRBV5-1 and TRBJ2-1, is KAGVTQTPRYLIKTRGQQVTLSCSPISGHRSVSWYQQTPGQGLQFLFEYFSETQRNKGNFPGRFSGRQFSNSRSEMNVSTLELGDSALYLCASSLAPGTGAYNEQFFGPGTRLTVL.